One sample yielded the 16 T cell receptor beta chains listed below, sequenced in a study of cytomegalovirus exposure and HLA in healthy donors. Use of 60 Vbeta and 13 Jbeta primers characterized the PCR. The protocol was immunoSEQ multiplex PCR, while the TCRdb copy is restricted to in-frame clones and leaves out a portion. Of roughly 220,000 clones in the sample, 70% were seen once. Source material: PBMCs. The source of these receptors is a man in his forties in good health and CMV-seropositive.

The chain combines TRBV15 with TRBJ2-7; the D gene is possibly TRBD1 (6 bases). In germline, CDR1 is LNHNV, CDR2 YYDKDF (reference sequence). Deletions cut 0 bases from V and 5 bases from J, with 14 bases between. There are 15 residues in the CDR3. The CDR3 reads CATSRDPGGFDEQYF. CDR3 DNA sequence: TGTGCCACCAGCAGAGATCCTGGGGGCTTCGACGAGCAGTACTTC.

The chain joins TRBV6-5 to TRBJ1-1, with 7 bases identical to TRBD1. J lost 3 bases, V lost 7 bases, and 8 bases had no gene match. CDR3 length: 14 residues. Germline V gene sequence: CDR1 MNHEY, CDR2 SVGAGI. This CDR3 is CASNPGGEDTEAFF. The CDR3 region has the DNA TGTGCCAGCAACCCAGGGGGTGAGGACACTGAAGCTTTCTTT.

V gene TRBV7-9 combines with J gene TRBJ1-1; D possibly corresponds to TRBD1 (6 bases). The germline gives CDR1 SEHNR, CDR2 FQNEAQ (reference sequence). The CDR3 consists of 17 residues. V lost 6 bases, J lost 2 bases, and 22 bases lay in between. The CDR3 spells CASSFSQLQGYNTEAFF. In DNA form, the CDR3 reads TGTGCCAGCAGTTTCAGTCAGTTACAGGGATATAACACTGAAGCTTTCTTT.

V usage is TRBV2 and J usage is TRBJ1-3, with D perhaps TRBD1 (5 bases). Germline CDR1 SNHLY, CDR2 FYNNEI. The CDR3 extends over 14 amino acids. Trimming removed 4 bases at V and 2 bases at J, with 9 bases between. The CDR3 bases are TGTGCCAGCAGTGGGGCGGGGGCTGGAAACACCATATATTTT. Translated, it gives CASSGAGAGNTIYF.

The CDR3, as DNA: TGTGCCAGCAGCTTTAGAACCGGGGAGCTGTTTTTT. This encodes CASSFRTGELFF. The V call is TRBV7-9, the J call TRBJ2-2; D is unclear. The CDR3 is 12 amino acids. The ends were cut back, 3 bases at V and 5 bases at J, with 4 bases in the middle. The germline CDR1 and CDR2 sequences are SEHNR and FQNEAQ (reference sequence).

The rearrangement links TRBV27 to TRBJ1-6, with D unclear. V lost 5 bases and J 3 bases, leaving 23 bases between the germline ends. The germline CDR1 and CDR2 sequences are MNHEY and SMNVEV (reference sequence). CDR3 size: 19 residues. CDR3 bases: TGTGCCAGCAGTCCAACCGCGTGGGAGGGTGGTTACTATAATTCACCCCTCCACTTT. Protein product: CASSPTAWEGGYYNSPLHF.

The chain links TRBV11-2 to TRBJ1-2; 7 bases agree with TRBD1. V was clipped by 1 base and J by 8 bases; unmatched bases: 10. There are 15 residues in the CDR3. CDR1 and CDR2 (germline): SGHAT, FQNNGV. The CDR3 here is CASSLGLQGGGGYTF. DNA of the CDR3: TGTGCCAGCAGCTTAGGTTTGCAGGGGGGAGGCGGCTACACCTTC. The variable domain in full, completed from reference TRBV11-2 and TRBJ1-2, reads EAGVAQSPRYKIIEKRQSVAFWCNPISGHATLYWYQQILGQGPKLLIQFQNNGVVDDSQLPKDRFSAERLKGVDSTLKIQPAKLEDSAVYLCASSLGLQGGGGYTFGSGTRLTVV.

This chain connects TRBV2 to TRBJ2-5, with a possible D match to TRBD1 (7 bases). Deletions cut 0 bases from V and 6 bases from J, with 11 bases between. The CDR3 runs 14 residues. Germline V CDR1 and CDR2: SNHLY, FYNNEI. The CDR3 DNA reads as TGTGCCAGCAGTGAAGCTCCAGGGGGGAAGACCCAGTACTTC. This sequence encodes CASSEAPGGKTQYF.

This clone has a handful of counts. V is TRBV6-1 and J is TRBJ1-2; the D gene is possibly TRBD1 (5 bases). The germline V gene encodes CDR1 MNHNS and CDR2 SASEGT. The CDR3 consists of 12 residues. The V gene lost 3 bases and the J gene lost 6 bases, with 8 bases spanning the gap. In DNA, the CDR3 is TGTGCCAGCAGTGACTGGGGCAATGGCTACACCTTC. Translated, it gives CASSDWGNGYTF.

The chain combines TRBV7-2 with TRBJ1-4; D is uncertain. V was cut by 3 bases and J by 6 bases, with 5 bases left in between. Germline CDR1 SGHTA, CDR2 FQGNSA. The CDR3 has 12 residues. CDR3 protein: CASSFLHEKLFF. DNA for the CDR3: TGTGCCAGCAGCTTTCTTCATGAAAAACTGTTTTTT.

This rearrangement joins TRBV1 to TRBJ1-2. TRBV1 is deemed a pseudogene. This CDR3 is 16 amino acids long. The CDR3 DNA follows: TGCACCAGCAGCCAAGAGCCTCCGGCTAGAGACTATGGCTACACCTTC. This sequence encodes CTSSQEPPARDYGYTF.

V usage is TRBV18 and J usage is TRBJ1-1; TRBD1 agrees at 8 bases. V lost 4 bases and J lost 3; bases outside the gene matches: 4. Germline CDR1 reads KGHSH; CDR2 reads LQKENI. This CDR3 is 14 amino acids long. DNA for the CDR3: TGTGCCAGCTCACAAGGACAGGGAGACACTGAAGCTTTCTTT. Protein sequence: CASSQGQGDTEAFF.

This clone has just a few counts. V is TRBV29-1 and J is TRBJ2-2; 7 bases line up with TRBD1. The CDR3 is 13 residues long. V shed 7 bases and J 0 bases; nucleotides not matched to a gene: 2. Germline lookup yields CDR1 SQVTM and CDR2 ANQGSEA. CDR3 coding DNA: TGCAGCGCCGGGACAGCGAACACCGGGGAGCTGTTTTTT. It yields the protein CSAGTANTGELFF.

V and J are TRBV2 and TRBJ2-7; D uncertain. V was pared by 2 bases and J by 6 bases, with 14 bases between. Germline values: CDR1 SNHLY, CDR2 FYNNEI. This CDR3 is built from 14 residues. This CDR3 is CASSESGWVSEQYF. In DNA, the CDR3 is TGTGCCAGCAGTGAATCGGGTTGGGTTAGCGAGCAGTACTTC.

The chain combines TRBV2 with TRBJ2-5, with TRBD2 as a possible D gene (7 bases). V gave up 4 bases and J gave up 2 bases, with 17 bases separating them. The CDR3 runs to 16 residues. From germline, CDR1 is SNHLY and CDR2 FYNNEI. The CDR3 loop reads CASSGAGAPPQETQYF. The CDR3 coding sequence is TGTGCCAGCAGTGGGGCGGGGGCCCCCCCACAAGAGACCCAGTACTTC.

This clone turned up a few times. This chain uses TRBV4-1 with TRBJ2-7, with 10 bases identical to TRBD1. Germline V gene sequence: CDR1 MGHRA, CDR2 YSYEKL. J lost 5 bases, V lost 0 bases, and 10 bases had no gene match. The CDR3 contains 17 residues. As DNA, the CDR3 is TGCGCCAGCAGCCAAGATCCCGGGACAGGGGAGAGAGACGAGCAGTACTTC. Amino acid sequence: CASSQDPGTGERDEQYF.